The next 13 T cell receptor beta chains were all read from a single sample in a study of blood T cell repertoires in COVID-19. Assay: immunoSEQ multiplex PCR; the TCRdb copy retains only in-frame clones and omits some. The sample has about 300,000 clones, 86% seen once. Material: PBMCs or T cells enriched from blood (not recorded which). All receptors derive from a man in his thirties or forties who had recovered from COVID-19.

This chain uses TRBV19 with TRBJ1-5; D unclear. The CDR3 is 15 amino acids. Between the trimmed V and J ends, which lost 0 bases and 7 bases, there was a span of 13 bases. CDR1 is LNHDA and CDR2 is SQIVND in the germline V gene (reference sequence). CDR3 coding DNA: TGTGCCAGTAGTATAGATATTTTTGTTCGGCAGCCCCAGCATTTT. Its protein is CASSIDIFVRQPQHF.

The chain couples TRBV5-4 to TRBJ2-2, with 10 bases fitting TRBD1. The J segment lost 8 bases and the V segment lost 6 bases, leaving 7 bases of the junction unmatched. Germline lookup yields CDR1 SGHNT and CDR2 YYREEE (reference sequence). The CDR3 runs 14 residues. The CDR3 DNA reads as TGTGCCAGCACTACGGGACAGGGGAGGGGGGAGCTGTTTTTT. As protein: CASTTGQGRGELFF.

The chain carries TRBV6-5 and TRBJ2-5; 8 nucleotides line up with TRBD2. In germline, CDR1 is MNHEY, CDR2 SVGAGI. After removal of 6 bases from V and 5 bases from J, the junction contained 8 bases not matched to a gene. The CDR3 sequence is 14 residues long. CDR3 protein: CASRTGLVVETQYF. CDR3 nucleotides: TGTGCCAGCAGGACGGGACTAGTTGTGGAGACCCAGTACTTC.

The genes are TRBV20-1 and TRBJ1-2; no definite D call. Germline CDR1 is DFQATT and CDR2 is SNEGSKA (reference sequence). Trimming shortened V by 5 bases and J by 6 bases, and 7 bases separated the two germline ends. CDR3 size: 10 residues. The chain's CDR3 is CSASANGYTF. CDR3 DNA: TGCAGTGCTTCCGCGAATGGCTACACCTTC.

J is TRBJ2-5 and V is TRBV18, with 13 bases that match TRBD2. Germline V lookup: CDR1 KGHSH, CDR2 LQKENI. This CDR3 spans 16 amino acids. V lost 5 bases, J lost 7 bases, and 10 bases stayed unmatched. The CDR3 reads CASSSETSGGRVTQYF. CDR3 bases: TGTGCCAGCTCATCCGAGACTAGCGGGGGGCGCGTGACCCAGTACTTC.

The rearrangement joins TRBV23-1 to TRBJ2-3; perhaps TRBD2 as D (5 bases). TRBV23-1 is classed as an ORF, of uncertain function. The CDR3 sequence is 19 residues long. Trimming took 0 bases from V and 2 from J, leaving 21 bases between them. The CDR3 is CASSQSRTNPRRDTDTQYF. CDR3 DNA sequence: TGCGCCAGCAGTCAATCCCGCACAAACCCACGCCGGGACACAGATACGCAGTATTTT.

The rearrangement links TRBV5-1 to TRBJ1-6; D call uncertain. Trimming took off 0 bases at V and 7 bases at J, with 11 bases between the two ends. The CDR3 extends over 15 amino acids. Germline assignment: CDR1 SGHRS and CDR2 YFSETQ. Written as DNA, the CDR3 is TGCGCCAGCAGCTTGGAATCGGGAACGAATTCACCCCTCCACTTT. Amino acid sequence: CASSLESGTNSPLHF. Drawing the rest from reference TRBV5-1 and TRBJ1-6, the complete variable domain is KAGVTQTPRYLIKTRGQQVTLSCSPISGHRSVSWYQQTPGQGLQFLFEYFSETQRNKGNFPGRFSGRQFSNSRSEMNVSTLELGDSALYLCASSLESGTNSPLHFGNGTRLTVT.

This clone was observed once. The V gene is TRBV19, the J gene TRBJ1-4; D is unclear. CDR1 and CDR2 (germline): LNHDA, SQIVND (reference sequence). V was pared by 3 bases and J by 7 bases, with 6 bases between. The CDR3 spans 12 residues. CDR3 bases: TGTGCCAGTAGTATTGGAGCTGAAAAACTGTTTTTT. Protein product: CASSIGAEKLFF.

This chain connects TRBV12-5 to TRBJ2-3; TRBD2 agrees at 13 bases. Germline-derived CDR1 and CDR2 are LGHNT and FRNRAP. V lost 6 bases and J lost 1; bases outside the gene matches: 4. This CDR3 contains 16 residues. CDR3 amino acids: CASGSGLAGRTDTQYF. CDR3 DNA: TGTGCTAGTGGCTCGGGACTAGCGGGGCGCACAGATACGCAGTATTTT.

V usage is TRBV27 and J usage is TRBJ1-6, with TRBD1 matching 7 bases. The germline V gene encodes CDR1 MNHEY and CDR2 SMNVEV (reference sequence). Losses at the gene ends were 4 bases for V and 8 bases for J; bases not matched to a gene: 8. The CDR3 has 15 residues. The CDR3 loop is CASSSRQGDDSPLHF. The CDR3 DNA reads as TGTGCCAGCAGTTCGCGACAGGGCGACGATTCACCCCTCCACTTT.

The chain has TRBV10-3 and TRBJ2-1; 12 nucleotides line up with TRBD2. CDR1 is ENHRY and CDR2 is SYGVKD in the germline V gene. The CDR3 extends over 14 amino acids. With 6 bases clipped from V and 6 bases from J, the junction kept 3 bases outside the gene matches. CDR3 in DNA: TGTGCCATCAGGGCTAGCGGGGGGGCCAATGAGCAGTTCTTC. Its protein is CAIRASGGANEQFF.

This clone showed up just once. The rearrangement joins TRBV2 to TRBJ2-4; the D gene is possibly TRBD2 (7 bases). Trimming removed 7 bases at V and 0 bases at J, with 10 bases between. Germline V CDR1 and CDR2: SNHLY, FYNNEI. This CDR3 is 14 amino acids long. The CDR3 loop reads CASMGGLAKNIQYF. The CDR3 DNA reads TGTGCCAGCATGGGGGGGCTAGCCAAAAACATTCAGTACTTC.

The CDR3 region is CAISERTGGFNEQFF. The CDR3 DNA reads TGTGCCATCAGTGAGAGGACAGGGGGATTCAATGAGCAGTTCTTC. This sequence joins TRBV10-3 and TRBJ2-1, with 10 nucleotides matching TRBD1. There are 15 residues in the CDR3. The V and J ends lost 2 bases and 6 bases, in that order; junction bases with no gene match: 4. Germline V CDR1 and CDR2: ENHRY, SYGVKD.